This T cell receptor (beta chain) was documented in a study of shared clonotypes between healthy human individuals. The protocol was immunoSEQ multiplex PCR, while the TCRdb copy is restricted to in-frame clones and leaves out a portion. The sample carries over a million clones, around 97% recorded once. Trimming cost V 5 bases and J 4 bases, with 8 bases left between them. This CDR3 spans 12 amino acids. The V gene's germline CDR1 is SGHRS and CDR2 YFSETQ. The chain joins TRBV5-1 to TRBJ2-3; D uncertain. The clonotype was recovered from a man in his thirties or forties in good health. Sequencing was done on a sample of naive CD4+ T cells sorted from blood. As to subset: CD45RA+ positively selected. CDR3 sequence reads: CASRQGSDTQYF. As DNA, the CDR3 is TGCGCCAGCAGACAAGGGTCAGATACGCAGTATTTT.